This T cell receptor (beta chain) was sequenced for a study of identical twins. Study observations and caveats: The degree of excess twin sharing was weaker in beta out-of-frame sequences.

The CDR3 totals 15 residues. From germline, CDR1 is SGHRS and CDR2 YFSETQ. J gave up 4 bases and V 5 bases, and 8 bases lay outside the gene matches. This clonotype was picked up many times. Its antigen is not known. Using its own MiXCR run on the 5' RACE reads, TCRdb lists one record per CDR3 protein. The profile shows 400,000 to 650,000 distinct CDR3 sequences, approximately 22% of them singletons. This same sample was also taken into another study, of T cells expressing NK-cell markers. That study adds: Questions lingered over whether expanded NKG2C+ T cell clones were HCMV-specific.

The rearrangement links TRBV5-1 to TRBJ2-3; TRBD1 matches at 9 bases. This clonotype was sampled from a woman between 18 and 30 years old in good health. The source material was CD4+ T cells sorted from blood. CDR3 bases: TGCGCCAGCAGAAGGACAGGGGAAGTCGCAGATACGCAGTATTTT. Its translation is CASRRTGEVADTQYF.